Listed here are 10 T cell receptor beta chains from one sample, sequenced in a study of cytomegalovirus exposure and HLA in healthy donors (dated by TCRdb to about 2017). The protocol used for the library was the immunoSEQ multiplex PCR assay. For the multiplex PCR, a mixture combining 60 forward primers for TCR Vbeta segments and 13 reverse primers for TCR Jbeta segments was used. The table comes from immuneACCESS by way of TCRdb, which keeps in-frame sequences with V and J called. Part of the clones is missing from these tables; in studies checked, under half for an unresolved V gene and the rest for unknown reasons. The sample table shows fewer than 200,000 clones, and roughly 87% are seen once. Around 0.99% of the sample belongs to the ten largest clones. Sequencing was done on a sample of PBMCs. The receptors derive from a boy aged 2 to 9 in good health and CMV-seronegative.

The V and J genes are TRBV18 and TRBJ2-7, with unresolved D. There are 13 residues in the CDR3. Per the germline V gene, CDR1 is KGHSH and CDR2 is LQKENI. The V and J ends lost 5 bases and 1 base respectively, with 9 bases between them. CDR3 bases: TGTGCCAGCTCATGGATCGGGTCCTACGAGCAGTACTTC. Translating it yields CASSWIGSYEQYF.

The J gene is TRBJ2-2, the V gene TRBV19; 9 bases fit TRBD2. Losses at the gene ends were 3 bases for V and 3 bases for J; bases not matched to a gene: 5. Germline loops: CDR1 LNHDA, CDR2 SQIVND (reference sequence). The CDR3 spans 16 residues. The CDR3: CASSIGSGRYTGELFF. The DNA of the CDR3 is TGTGCCAGTAGTATTGGCAGCGGGAGGTACACCGGGGAGCTGTTTTTT.

In this sample, this clone turned up once. J is TRBJ2-1 and V is TRBV5-6, with TRBD1 matching over 9 bases. The ends lost 5 bases at V and 7 bases at J; junction bases unmatched: 7. This CDR3 has 14 amino acids. Germline lookup yields CDR1 SGHDT and CDR2 YYEEEE. The DNA of the CDR3 is TGTGCCAGCAGTGGGACAGGGAGAATGAATGAGCAGTTCTTC. Residues: CASSGTGRMNEQFF.

As regards this clone: Its ends do not fully match the called genes, so a read error is possible. This sequence joins TRBV5-4 and TRBJ2-7; a possible D gene is TRBD2 (6 bases). Germline V gives CDR1 SGHNT, CDR2 YYREEE (reference sequence). This CDR3 is built from 13 residues. The CDR3 DNA sequence: TGTGCCAGCAGCTTATCTAGCGTGTACGAGCAGCACTTC. This encodes CASSLSSVYEQHF.

The chain employs TRBV28 and TRBJ2-7; 10 nucleotides agree with TRBD2. Germline V lookup: CDR1 MDHEN, CDR2 SYDVKM. This CDR3 has 12 residues. The ends lost 7 bases at V and 6 bases at J; junction bases unmatched: 3. The DNA of the CDR3 is TGTGCCAGCACCCGGACTAGCGGCGAGCAGTACTTC. The encoded protein is CASTRTSGEQYF. The variable domain in full, with the rest retrieved from reference TRBV28 and TRBJ2-7, is DVKVTQSSRYLVKRTGEKVFLECVQDMDHENMFWYRQDPGLGLRLIYFSYDVKMKEKGDIPEGYSVSREKKERFSLILESASTNQTSMYLCASTRTSGEQYFGPGTRLTVT.

The CDR3 DNA sequence: TGTGCCAGCAGTACAAGAGGGACTAGCGGGATAAGCACAGATACGCAGTATTTT. Translation gives CASSTRGTSGISTDTQYF. The chain uses TRBV27 and TRBJ2-3, with 13 nucleotides matching TRBD2. V lost 5 bases to trimming and J lost 0 bases; unmatched junction nucleotides: 8. From germline, CDR1 is MNHEY and CDR2 SMNVEV (reference sequence). The CDR3 loop spans 18 amino acids.

This chain uses TRBV19 with TRBJ2-3; the match to TRBD1 covers 8 bases. Germline CDR1 LNHDA, CDR2 SQIVND (reference sequence). The V segment lost 4 bases and the J segment 3 bases; nucleotides outside the gene matches: 9. This CDR3 is built from 16 residues. The CDR3 bases are TGTGCCAGTAGTACCCGTTCAGGGGGCCGTACAGATACGCAGTATTTT. This encodes CASSTRSGGRTDTQYF.

The V and J genes are TRBV7-8 and TRBJ2-3, with 9 bases matching TRBD2. This CDR3 has 16 residues. In germline, CDR1 is SGHVS, CDR2 FQNEAQ. V shed 5 bases, J shed 3 bases, and the junction held 9 bases outside the gene matches. The CDR3 DNA sequence: TGTGCCAGCAGCCCTCCCGGGACTAGCCTAACAGATACGCAGTATTTT. It yields the protein CASSPPGTSLTDTQYF.

The J gene is TRBJ1-3, the V gene TRBV30; 9 bases line up with TRBD1. Germline V gene lookup returns CDR1 GTSNPN and CDR2 SVGIG (reference sequence). The CDR3 has 14 amino acids. Trimming took 8 bases from V and 6 from J; bases not matched to a gene: 11. The CDR3 DNA sequence: TGTGCCGCCTCGGGACAGGGTAGTCAAAACACCATATATTTT. It codes for CAASGQGSQNTIYF.

This chain connects TRBV28 to TRBJ1-2; no firm D call. Germline CDR1 and CDR2: MDHEN and SYDVKM. The V gene lost 5 bases and the J gene lost 2 bases, with 12 bases spanning the gap. CDR3 length: 14 residues. The CDR3 protein is CASSEFRGNYGYTF. CDR3 DNA sequence: TGTGCCAGCAGTGAGTTCCGAGGGAACTATGGCTACACCTTC.